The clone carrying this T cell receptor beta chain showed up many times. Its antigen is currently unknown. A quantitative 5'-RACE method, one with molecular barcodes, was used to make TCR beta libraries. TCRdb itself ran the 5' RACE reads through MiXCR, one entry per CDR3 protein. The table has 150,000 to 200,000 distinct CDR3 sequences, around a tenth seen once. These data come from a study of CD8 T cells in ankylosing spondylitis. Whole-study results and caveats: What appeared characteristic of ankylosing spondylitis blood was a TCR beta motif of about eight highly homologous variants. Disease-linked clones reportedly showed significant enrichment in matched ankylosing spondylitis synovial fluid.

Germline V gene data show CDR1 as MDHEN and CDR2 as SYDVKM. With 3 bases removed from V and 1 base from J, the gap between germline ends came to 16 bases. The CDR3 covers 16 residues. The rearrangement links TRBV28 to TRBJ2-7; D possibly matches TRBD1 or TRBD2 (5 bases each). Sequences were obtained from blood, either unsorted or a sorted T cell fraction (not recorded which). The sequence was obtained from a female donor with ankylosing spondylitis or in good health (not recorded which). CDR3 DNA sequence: TGTGCCAGCAGTTTTGGGCCGGGGACCGAATCCTACGAGCAGTACTTC. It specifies CASSFGPGTESYEQYF.